A selection of T cell receptor beta chains follows, all from one sample in a study of T cells in Graves' hyperthyroidism and ophthalmopathy. TCRdb ran MiXCR on the multiplex PCR reads and lists one entry per CDR3 protein. The sample includes 500,000 to 800,000 distinct CDR3 sequences, 13% to 15% of them seen just once. What was sequenced was blood. Receptor source: a woman in her forties or fifties with Graves' ophthalmopathy. The CDR3 runs from the conserved cysteine through the conserved F or W. D genes are given only for firm matches. Clone size is shown for a subset of rows, as once, few, many or a class of expanded clone.

TRBV18	.	TRBJ2-1	.	15	CASSPRGRLYNEQFF	TGTGCCAGCTCACCACGGGGCCGACTCTACAATGAGCAGTTCTTC
TRBV27	.	TRBJ2-7	.	13	CANSFGDWYEQYF	TGTGCCAACAGTTTTGGGGACTGGTACGAGCAGTACTTC
TRBV27	few	TRBJ1-5	.	14	CASSPDYSNQPQHF	TGTGCCAGCAGCCCCGATTATAGCAATCAGCCCCAGCATTTT
TRBV12-3/TRBV12-4	many	TRBJ2-2	.	13	CASSPIGTGELFF	TGTGCCAGCAGTCCCATTGGCACCGGGGAGCTGTTTTTT
TRBV9	.	TRBJ1-5	.	15	CASSVDGGQGQPQHF	TGTGCCAGCAGCGTAGATGGGGGGCAGGGACAGCCCCAGCATTTT
TRBV6-2/TRBV6-3	many	TRBJ2-2	TRBD1	14	CASSYGTDTGELFF	TGTGCCAGCAGTTATGGGACAGACACCGGGGAGCTGTTTTTT
TRBV20-1	few	TRBJ1-2	TRBD1	14	CSARQGQGQFGYTF	TGCAGTGCTAGACAAGGACAGGGGCAGTTTGGCTACACCTTC
TRBV7-9	many	TRBJ2-5	TRBD2	16	CASSRTSGSWRETQYF	TGTGCCAGCAGCCGGACTAGCGGGAGTTGGAGGGAGACCCAGTACTTC
TRBV5-5	.	TRBJ1-2	TRBD1	15	CASSLYTGENYGYTF	TGTGCCAGCAGCTTGTATACAGGGGAGAACTATGGCTACACCTTC
TRBV28	many	TRBJ2-1	.	15	CASLTGTPSYNEQFF	TGTGCCAGTTTGACCGGGACCCCCTCCTACAATGAGCAGTTCTTC
TRBV7-2	few	TRBJ2-5	TRBD2	16	CASSPRSGSGRETQYF	TGTGCCAGCAGCCCCCGGAGCGGTAGCGGGAGAGAGACCCAGTACTTC
TRBV6-2/TRBV6-3	few	TRBJ2-3	.	13	CAGSWGPIDTQYF	TGTGCCGGCAGTTGGGGACCGATAGATACGCAGTATTTT
TRBV5-1	many	TRBJ2-7	.	13	CASSLFKGYEQYF	TGCGCCAGCAGCCTCTTTAAAGGCTACGAGCAGTACTTC
TRBV6-1	.	TRBJ2-4	.	15	CASSDGQGPKNIQYF	TGTGCCAGCAGTGATGGCCAGGGACCCAAAAACATTCAGTACTTC
TRBV7-6	.	TRBJ2-5	TRBD2	15	CASSSVRGYKETQYF	TGTGCCAGCAGCTCCGTGCGGGGGTACAAAGAGACCCAGTACTTC
TRBV4-3	.	TRBJ2-2	TRBD1	17	CASSQARDRGRTGELFF	TGCGCCAGCAGCCAAGCCCGGGACAGGGGGCGCACCGGGGAGCTGTTTTTT
TRBV6-2/TRBV6-3	.	TRBJ2-7	.	15	CASSYQADHPYEQYF	TGTGCCAGCAGTTACCAGGCAGACCATCCCTACGAGCAGTACTTC
TRBV24-1	.	TRBJ1-2	TRBD1	17	CATSDTTGTGGVGGYTF	TGTGCCACCAGTGATACCACCGGGACAGGGGGCGTGGGCGGCTACACCTTC
TRBV4-3	few	TRBJ1-6	.	15	CASSQAVGYRSPLHF	TGCGCCAGCAGCCAAGCGGTGGGGTATCGGTCACCCCTCCACTTT
TRBV6-2/TRBV6-3	.	TRBJ2-3	.	13	CASSYSRMDTQYF	TGTGCCAGCAGTTACTCGAGGATGGATACGCAGTATTTT
TRBV5-1	.	TRBJ2-3	TRBD2	16	CASNMMLAGGPDTQYF	TGCGCCAGCAACATGATGCTAGCGGGAGGCCCAGATACGCAGTATTTT
TRBV24-1	few	TRBJ2-3	.	13	CATSDAGTDTQYF	TGTGCCACCAGTGATGCCGGCACAGATACGCAGTATTTT
TRBV29-1	.	TRBJ1-6	.	14	CSVSEGGNNSPLHF	TGCAGCGTCTCGGAGGGGGGTAATAATTCACCCCTCCACTTT
TRBV9	few	TRBJ2-2	TRBD1	16	CASSAGLTGGTGELFF	TGTGCCAGCAGCGCAGGTTTAACAGGGGGCACCGGGGAGCTGTTTTTT
TRBV10-3	few	TRBJ1-6	.	13	CAISEEQGVALHF	TGTGCCATCAGTGAAGAACAGGGTGTTGCCCTCCACTTT
TRBV5-1	many	TRBJ2-1	TRBD2	16	CASSLVSLAGVNEQFF	TGCGCCAGCAGCTTGGTAAGCCTAGCGGGGGTCAATGAGCAGTTCTTC
TRBV30	many	TRBJ2-7	.	12	CACFQRPYEQYF	TGTGCCTGCTTCCAGAGACCCTACGAGCAGTACTTC
TRBV12-3/TRBV12-4	many	TRBJ1-1	TRBD1	15	CASTPRTGKYTEAFF	TGTGCCAGCACCCCTCGGACAGGGAAGTACACTGAAGCTTTCTTT
TRBV20-1	many	TRBJ2-7	TRBD1	14	CSATSRDRVYEQYF	TGCAGTGCTACCTCCCGGGACAGGGTCTACGAGCAGTACTTC
TRBV28	many	TRBJ1-2	.	13	CASSSARGYGYTF	TGTGCCAGCAGTTCCGCCAGAGGGTATGGCTACACCTTC
TRBV28	many	TRBJ1-1	.	14	CASNKGSVNTEAFF	TGTGCCAGCAACAAAGGGTCAGTGAACACTGAAGCTTTCTTT
TRBV10-3	few	TRBJ2-7	.	13	CAIGEGSQAEQYF	TGTGCCATCGGCGAAGGATCCCAGGCCGAGCAGTACTTC
TRBV2	many	TRBJ2-4	.	12	CASKGVRNIQYF	TGTGCCAGCAAGGGAGTACGAAACATTCAGTACTTC
TRBV6-2/TRBV6-3	many	TRBJ2-3	TRBD2	17	CASILRAGSGSRDTQYF	TGTGCCAGCATCCTGCGAGCAGGAAGCGGGAGCCGGGATACGCAGTATTTT
TRBV6-6	many	TRBJ2-5	TRBD2	15	CASSYSTAGGETQYF	TGTGCCAGCAGTTACTCGACAGCGGGAGGAGAGACCCAGTACTTC
TRBV6-1	few	TRBJ2-3	.	14	CASSRDLSTDTQYF	TGTGCCAGCAGTCGGGACTTAAGCACAGATACGCAGTATTTT
TRBV28	many	TRBJ2-7	.	13	CASRDVSDYEQYF	TGTGCCAGCCGGGACGTATCGGACTACGAGCAGTACTTC
TRBV7-9	many	TRBJ2-7	.	17	CASSLSLGQTITYEQYF	TGTGCCAGCAGCTTGAGCCTCGGACAGACTATTACCTACGAGCAGTACTTC
TRBV28	many	TRBJ2-7	TRBD2	16	CASSAPGLAGSYEQYF	TGTGCCAGCAGTGCTCCGGGACTAGCGGGTTCCTACGAGCAGTACTTC
TRBV7-7	.	TRBJ2-1	.	13	CASSRDDYNEQFF	TGTGCTAGCAGCCGGGACGATTACAATGAGCAGTTCTTC
TRBV7-2	once	TRBJ2-3	TRBD1	14	CASSSLGTADTQYF	TGTGCCAGCAGCTCACTTGGGACAGCAGATACGCAGTATTTT
TRBV4-3	.	TRBJ2-7	TRBD1	15	CASGHHGTGMGEQYF	TGCGCCAGCGGCCATCATGGGACAGGGATGGGCGAGCAGTACTTC
TRBV4-3	few	TRBJ2-1	TRBD2	17	CASSGGTSGSEYNEQFF	TGCGCCAGCTCTGGGGGGACTAGCGGGAGCGAATACAATGAGCAGTTCTTC
TRBV30	many	TRBJ1-1	.	13	CAWRLRENTEAFF	TGTGCCTGGAGATTGCGCGAAAACACTGAAGCTTTCTTT
TRBV28	many	TRBJ2-5	.	15	CASSLGWGSQETQYF	TGTGCCAGCAGTTTAGGGTGGGGGTCCCAAGAGACCCAGTACTTC
TRBV20-1	.	TRBJ2-7	TRBD2	14	CSAAGLAEGYEQYF	TGCAGTGCGGCAGGACTAGCGGAGGGCTACGAGCAGTACTTC